This is a list of T cell receptor beta chains from one sample in a study of cytomegalovirus exposure and HLA in healthy donors. Assay: immunoSEQ multiplex PCR; the TCRdb copy retains only in-frame clones and omits some. Found here are 160,000 or so clones, around 82% of them singletons; the top ten hold around 0.93%. Sequencing input: PBMCs. The receptors shown here come from a man aged 25 to 40 in good health and CMV-seronegative. The conserved cysteine and the conserved F or W are not part of the CDR3 here. Size is omitted from some rows. Given values are once, few, many or a class for expanded clones.

.	TRBV2	ASSSTSGGALETQY
.	TRBV6-1	ASSHRGDSYEQY
.	TRBV7-8	ASSPRLAGSYEQY
.	TRBV11-2	ASSYGVSNTIY
few	TRBV5-6	ASSLTGALAKNIQY
.	TRBV18	ASSSYGLVQETQY
.	TRBV5-1	ASSLAVWADPGTGELF
.	TRBV19	ASIQSGPATGSSPWYGYT
.	TRBV9	ASSTTGTSFGNEQF
.	TRBV2	ASSEGVTLFPYEQY
.	TRBV2	ASSLASAYNEQF
.	TRBV19	ASSIGGDRRRHGYT
.	TRBV6-1	ASWSYGYT
few	TRBV7-6	ASSLSSRGSSATQY
.	TRBV7-9	SSSSRQAGTGELF
.	TRBV14	ASSPTSVSYEQY
.	TRBV5-6	ASSRLGPGFDTGELF
.	TRBV10-1	ASSESRLAGSNEQF
.	TRBV10-3	ATRDRGTETQY
.	TRBV28	ASSFTAGLGNIQY
.	TRBV5-1	ASSPRVGPT
once	TRBV4-2	ASSHPSGEQF
.	TRBV5-1	ASSRAGVSETQY
.	TRBV6-1	ASSEDWAGGRYNEQF
.	TRBV6-6	ASLSGSSYEQY
.	TRBV15	ATSGLPRLGGSSYNEQF
.	TRBV6-5	ASSLLAANTGELF
.	TRBV9	ASSPPSLRDRANEQF
.	TRBV6-1	ASSEAPGTASYGYT
.	TRBV9	ASTRGVEPNEQF
once	TRBV6-1	ASSEATQTYEQY
.	TRBV6-1	ASSWTSGGSETQY
.	TRBV6-5	ASSYGGPGNEQF
.	TRBV5-4	ASSLGQMNTEAF
few	TRBV7-3	ASSLTGGKLSGNTIY
.	TRBV2	ASSGGSSGANVLT
.	TRBV4-3	ASSQGDSPSGANVLT
.	TRBV18	ASSPDREDTEAF
.	TRBV7-2	ASSPRFSGTSTHEQY
.	TRBV5-1	ASSFSDSYEQY
.	TRBV30	AWSGSGSYGYT
.	TRBV19	ASSIGAGTDQPQH
.	TRBV7-9	ASSSTGAQETQY
.	TRBV19	ASSEAGVGEKLF
.	TRBV21-1	ASSKIERGRCGYT
.	TRBV5-6	ASSLAAGGGEQF
.	TRBV5-6	ASSLRELGVGEQF
.	TRBV25-1	ASSAKRTSGRAIDEQY
.	TRBV10-3	AISSDRAYQPQH
.	TRBV11-3	ASSFGGGTYEQY
.	TRBV4-3	ASSQAYRVPEAF
.	TRBV28	ASSEVGGTEAF
.	TRBV7-2	ASSSDRGGYT
.	TRBV18	ASSPVLAGSGPGELF
.	TRBV30	AWSVQGSGNQPQH
.	TRBV28	ASSFGGGATDTQY
.	TRBV27	ASSLPPGQGRKQY
.	TRBV5-6	ASSNGGQLNTGELF
.	TRBV6-5	ASRDGLAGLYEQY